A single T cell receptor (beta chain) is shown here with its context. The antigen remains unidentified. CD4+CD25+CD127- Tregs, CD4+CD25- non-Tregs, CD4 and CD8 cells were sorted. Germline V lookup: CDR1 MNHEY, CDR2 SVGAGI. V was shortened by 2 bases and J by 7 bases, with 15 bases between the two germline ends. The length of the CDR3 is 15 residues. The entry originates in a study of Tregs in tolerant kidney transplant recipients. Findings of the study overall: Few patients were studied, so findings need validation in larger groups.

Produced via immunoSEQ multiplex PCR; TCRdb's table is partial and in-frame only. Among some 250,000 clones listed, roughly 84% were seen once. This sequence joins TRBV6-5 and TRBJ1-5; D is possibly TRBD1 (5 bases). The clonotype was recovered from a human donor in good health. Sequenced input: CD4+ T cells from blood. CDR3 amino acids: CASSYGEPRGQPQHF. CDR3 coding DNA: TGTGCCAGCAGTTACGGTGAGCCAAGGGGACAGCCCCAGCATTTT.